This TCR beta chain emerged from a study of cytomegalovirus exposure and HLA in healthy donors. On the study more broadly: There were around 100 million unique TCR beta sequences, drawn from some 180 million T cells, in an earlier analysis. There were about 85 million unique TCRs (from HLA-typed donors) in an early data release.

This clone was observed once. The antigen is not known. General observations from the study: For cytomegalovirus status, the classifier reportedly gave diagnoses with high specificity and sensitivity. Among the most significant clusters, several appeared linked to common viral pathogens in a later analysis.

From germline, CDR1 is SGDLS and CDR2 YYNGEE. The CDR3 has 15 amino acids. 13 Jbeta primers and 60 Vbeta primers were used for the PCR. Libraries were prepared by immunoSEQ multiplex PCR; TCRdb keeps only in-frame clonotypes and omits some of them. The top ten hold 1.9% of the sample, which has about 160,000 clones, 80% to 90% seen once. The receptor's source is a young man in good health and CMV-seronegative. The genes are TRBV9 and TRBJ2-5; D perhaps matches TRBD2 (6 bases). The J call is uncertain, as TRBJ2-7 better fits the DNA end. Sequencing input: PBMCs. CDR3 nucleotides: TGTGCCAGCAGCCCAGCGGGTGCCTCACTCTACGAGCAGTACTTC. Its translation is CASSPAGASLYEQYF.